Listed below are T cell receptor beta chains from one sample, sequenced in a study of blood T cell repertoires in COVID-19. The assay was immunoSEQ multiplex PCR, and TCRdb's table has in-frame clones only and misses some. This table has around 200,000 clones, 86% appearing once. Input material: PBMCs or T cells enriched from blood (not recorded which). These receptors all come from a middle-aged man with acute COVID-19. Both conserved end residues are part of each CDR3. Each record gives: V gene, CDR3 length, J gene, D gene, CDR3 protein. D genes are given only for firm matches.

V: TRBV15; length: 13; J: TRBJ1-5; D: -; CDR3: CATSRLKTGLQDF
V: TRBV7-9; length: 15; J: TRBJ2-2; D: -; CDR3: CASSNTSARTGELFF
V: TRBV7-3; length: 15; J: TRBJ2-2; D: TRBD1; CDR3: CASSPGGANTGELFF
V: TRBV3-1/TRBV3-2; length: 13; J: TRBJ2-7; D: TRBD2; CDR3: CATTSGGRSEQYF
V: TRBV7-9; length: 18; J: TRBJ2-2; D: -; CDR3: CASSSPPTAGWRTGELFF
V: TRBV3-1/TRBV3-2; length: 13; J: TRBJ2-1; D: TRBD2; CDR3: CASGLAAHNEQFF
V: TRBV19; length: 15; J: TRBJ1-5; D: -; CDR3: CASSNNRVLGQPQHF
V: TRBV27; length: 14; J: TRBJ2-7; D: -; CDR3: CASSYGPRGYEQYF
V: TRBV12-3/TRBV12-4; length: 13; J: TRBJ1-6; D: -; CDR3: CASLWESNSPLHF
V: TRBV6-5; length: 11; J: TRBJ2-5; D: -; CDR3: CASTSLETQYF
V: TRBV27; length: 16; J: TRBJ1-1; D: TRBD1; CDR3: CASSTSGTGGNTEAFF
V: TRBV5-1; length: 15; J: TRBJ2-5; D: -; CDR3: CASSLVFGNQETQYF
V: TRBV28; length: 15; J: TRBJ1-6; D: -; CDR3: CASSLFSYFNSPLHF
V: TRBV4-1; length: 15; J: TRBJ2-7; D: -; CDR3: CASSPLHSITYEQYF
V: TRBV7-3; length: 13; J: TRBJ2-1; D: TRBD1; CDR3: CASSSDRLNEQFF
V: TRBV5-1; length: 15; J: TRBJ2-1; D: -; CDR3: CASSPGLSPGDEQFF
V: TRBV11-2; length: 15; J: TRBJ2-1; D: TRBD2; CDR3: CASSLTAGATNEQFF
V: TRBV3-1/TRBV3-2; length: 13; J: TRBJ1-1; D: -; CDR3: CASSQVPGTEAFF
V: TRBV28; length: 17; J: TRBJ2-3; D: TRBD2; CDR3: CASSLSGSGRATDTQYF
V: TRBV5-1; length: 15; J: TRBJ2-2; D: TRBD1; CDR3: CASSPGQGYTGELFF
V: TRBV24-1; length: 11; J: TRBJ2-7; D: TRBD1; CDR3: CATSDSGTAYF